The clone carrying this T cell receptor beta chain appeared a few times. These data come from a study of blood T cell repertoires in COVID-19. As processed by the authors: Estimation of nucleated cell counts was performed using reference gene primer amplification. Generated by immunoSEQ multiplex PCR, the TCRdb table keeps only in-frame clones and is missing some. The V and J calls and clone size were taken over from that table, and D and trimming were inferred from the DNA. The sample lists roughly 40,000 clones; 79% were seen once. V was pared by 4 bases and J by 4 bases, with 3 bases of the junction left unmatched. The CDR3 has 15 residues. Germline lookup yields CDR1 LGHDT and CDR2 YNNKEL (reference sequence).

Sequencing used peripheral blood. The TCR originated in a man between 65 and 85 years old with acute or convalescent COVID-19. The chain has TRBV3-1 (or the pseudogene TRBV3-2) and TRBJ2-5; the match to TRBD2 covers 13 bases. The CDR3 sequence is CASSLGLAGPETQYF. The CDR3 DNA is TGTGCCAGCAGCCTGGGACTAGCGGGACCAGAGACCCAGTACTTC.